The clone carrying this T cell receptor beta chain has only a few counts. The cohort comprised individuals with locally advanced or metastatic urothelial carcinoma. This record belongs to a study of PD-L1 blockade in urothelial cancer. TCRdb's copy holds only in-frame clones and misses some; the assay was immunoSEQ multiplex PCR. The table includes approximately 35,000 clones, roughly a third detected once. Sequenced material: tumor tissue, taken before atezolizumab (anti-PD-L1) treatment. The source of this sequence is a man aged 60-69 years with urothelial cancer.

CDR3 residues: CASSYGTNRLYNEQFF. In DNA form, the CDR3 reads TGTGCCAGCAGTTACGGGACCAACAGGCTCTACAATGAGCAGTTCTTC. The chain links TRBV6-8 to TRBJ2-1; tentatively, D is TRBD1 or TRBD2 (5 bases each). CDR1 MNHGY and CDR2 SAAAGT come from the germline V gene. Between the trimmed V and J ends, which lost 2 bases and 3 bases, there was a span of 14 bases. The CDR3 has 16 amino acids.